The rows below give T cell receptor beta chains drawn from one sample of a study of T cell changes during pregnancy in multiple sclerosis. This table comes from immunoSEQ multiplex PCR, and its TCRdb copy is limited to in-frame clones, with some not included. This table has about 36,000 clones, around nine tenths appearing once. Sequences were derived from CD4+ T cells from peripheral blood mononuclear cells, sampled in the first trimester of pregnancy. Source of these receptors: a female donor with multiple sclerosis, enrolled in a pregnancy study. CDR3s include the opening cysteine and the closing phenylalanine or tryptophan. The D gene is left open where the match is weak. The size field is filled for only some rows; it gives once, few, many or a size class.

NA TRBJ2-1 TRBD2 TRBV29-1 TGCAGCGTTGTAGCGGGGGGGCAATTGGGTGAGCAGTTCTTC CSVVAGGQLGEQFF
NA TRBJ2-5 TRBD2 TRBV5-4 TGTGCCAGCAGCTTGGGAGGACTAGCGGGAGACAGTACCCAGTACTTC CASSLGGLAGDSTQYF
NA TRBJ1-6 NA TRBV19 TGTGCCAGTAGTATTCAAAGGGGAGGAAATTCACCCCTCCACTTT CASSIQRGGNSPLHF
NA TRBJ2-1 NA TRBV5-5 TGTGCCAGCAGCTTGGTGTTTGGAGGGGGCGACGAGCAGTTCTTC CASSLVFGGGDEQFF
once TRBJ1-2 TRBD1 TRBV5-1 TGCGCCAGCAGCCTTGGACAGGGCAACTATGGCTACACCTTC CASSLGQGNYGYTF
NA TRBJ1-2 TRBD1 TRBV28 TGTGCCAGCAGTTCGACAGGGGGAAGAGGCGACTATGGCTACACCTTC CASSSTGGRGDYGYTF
NA TRBJ1-1 TRBD1 TRBV19 TGTGCCAGTACTACATACTCCGGGACAGGGCCCACTGAAGCTTTCTTT CASTTYSGTGPTEAFF
few TRBJ2-2 NA TRBV28 TGTGCCAGCACCCACTGGTCAGGGGTCGACACCGGGGAGCTGTTTTTT CASTHWSGVDTGELFF
NA TRBJ1-2 NA TRBV19 TGTGCCAGCTTCTTTAACTATGGCTACACCTTC CASFFNYGYTF
NA TRBJ2-7 TRBD2 TRBV6-5 TGTGCCAGCACCTTAGGTACTAGCGGGGGGTGGGAGCAGTACTTC CASTLGTSGGWEQYF
NA TRBJ2-1 NA TRBV27 TGTGCCAGCAGTTTTGGCCGGGGTGTTAATGAGCAGTTCTTC CASSFGRGVNEQFF
NA TRBJ1-1 TRBD1 TRBV5-1 TGCGCCAGCAGGCGAGGGGGCGGCGACGCTGAAGCTTTCTTT CASRRGGGDAEAFF
NA TRBJ2-3 TRBD2 TRBV5-4 TGTGCCAGCAGCTTGTGGGGGACTAGAGGCACAGATACGCAGTATTTT CASSLWGTRGTDTQYF
few TRBJ1-4 NA TRBV15 TGTGCCACCAGCAGAGATCCCGGTGAAAAACTGTTTTTT CATSRDPGEKLFF
NA TRBJ2-7 TRBD1 TRBV5-1 TGCGCCAGCAGCTTGATTCAGGGGGTCAACGAGCAGTACTTC CASSLIQGVNEQYF
NA TRBJ2-3 NA TRBV9 TGTGCCAGCAGCGGAGGTGATACGCAGTATTTT CASSGGDTQYF
NA TRBJ1-2 NA TRBV6-6 TGTGCCAGCACCTTTATGGGGCAGGGTAGTTATGGCTACACCTTC CASTFMGQGSYGYTF
NA TRBJ1-5 TRBD1 TRBV2 TGTGCCAGCAGCGGTGGACAGGGGCCAACTCAGCCCCAGCATTTT CASSGGQGPTQPQHF
NA TRBJ1-5 TRBD1 TRBV5-8 TGTGCCAGCAGCTTGTCAGGGGGGCCCCAGCATTTT CASSLSGGPQHF
once TRBJ1-1 NA TRBV11-2 TGTGCCAGCAGCCCGGCAGGTGACGGGAACACTGAAGCTTTCTTT CASSPAGDGNTEAFF
few TRBJ1-1 NA TRBV5-1 TGCGCCAGCAGCTTCTCTGGGACTGGGGCAACTGAAGCTTTCTTT CASSFSGTGATEAFF
NA TRBJ1-4 NA TRBV19 TGTGCCAGTAGTGCATTGGGGGCAGAAAGTGAAAAACTGTTTTTT CASSALGAESEKLFF
once TRBJ1-2 NA TRBV2 TGTGCCAGCAAAACGACAGGAACTAACTATGGCTACACCTTC CASKTTGTNYGYTF
NA TRBJ2-1 TRBD2 TRBV6-1 TGTGCCAGCAGTGGAATTGCGGGGGGGCCGAATGAGCAGTTCTTC CASSGIAGGPNEQFF
NA TRBJ1-6 NA TRBV7-9 TGTGCCAGCAGCAGGGGCCATAATTCACCCCTCCACTTT CASSRGHNSPLHF
NA TRBJ2-3 TRBD2 TRBV28 TGTGCCAGCAGTTTAGCGGGAGGGCCGGGTGATACGCAGTATTTT CASSLAGGPGDTQYF
NA TRBJ1-2 TRBD1 TRBV18 TGTGCCAGCACGGAGGGGGCAGCTAACTATGGCTACACCTTC CASTEGAANYGYTF
NA TRBJ2-3 TRBD1 TRBV30 TGTGCCTGTTCACGACAGGGCCCAGATACGCAGTATTTT CACSRQGPDTQYF
once TRBJ1-1 NA TRBV6-1 TGTGCCAGCAGTGAAGGGGGGCCCTACACTGAAGCTTTCTTT CASSEGGPYTEAFF
NA TRBJ2-7 NA TRBV6-1 TGTGCCAGCAGCCCGGACATCCCCTACGAGCAGTACTTC CASSPDIPYEQYF
NA TRBJ2-3 TRBD1 TRBV28 TGTGCCAGCAGCCGGACTCCGGACAGGGACATAGATACGCAGTATTTT CASSRTPDRDIDTQYF
once TRBJ1-2 NA TRBV6-5 TGTGCCAGCAGTCTACTCGGCCGGGTTAACTATGGCTACACCTTC CASSLLGRVNYGYTF
NA TRBJ2-1 TRBD2 TRBV9 TGTGCCAGCAGCGGGGGACTAGCTGGCTACAATGAGCAGTTCTTC CASSGGLAGYNEQFF
few TRBJ1-2 TRBD1 TRBV5-4 TGTGCCAGCAGCTTGGCGGGACAGAACTATGGCTACACCTTC CASSLAGQNYGYTF
few TRBJ1-1 TRBD1 TRBV19 TGTGCCAGTAACAGGGGCGGACGCACTGAAGCTTTCTTT CASNRGGRTEAFF
NA TRBJ2-1 NA TRBV5-4 TGTGCCAGCAGCGCCCCAGGACTTTCCAATGAGCAGTTCTTC CASSAPGLSNEQFF
NA TRBJ2-2 NA TRBV7-9 TGTGCCAGCAGCTTACTCGCGAACACCGGGGAGCTGTTTTTT CASSLLANTGELFF
NA TRBJ1-4 NA TRBV4-1 TGCGCCAGCAGCCAAGAGGGGGGGAGAAAACTGTTTTTT CASSQEGGRKLFF
NA TRBJ2-7 NA TRBV28 TGTGCCAGCAGTTTCCCCATAGCGGCAAGCTCCTACGAGCAGTACTTC CASSFPIAASSYEQYF
NA TRBJ2-1 NA TRBV30 TGTGCCTGGAGTCGGGGAGTACCCCAACCCTACAATGAGCAGTTCTTC CAWSRGVPQPYNEQFF
NA TRBJ1-1 NA TRBV6-5 TGTGACAGGGCGAACACTGAAGCTTTCTTT CDRANTEAFF
few TRBJ1-1 TRBD1 TRBV6-6 TGTGCCAGCAGTTTCGGACAGGGGAACACTGAAGCTTTCTTT CASSFGQGNTEAFF
NA TRBJ2-1 TRBD2 TRBV28 TGTGCCAGCAGGAGAGCGGGAGAGCGGAATGAGCAGTTCTTC CASRRAGERNEQFF
NA TRBJ2-5 TRBD2 TRBV11-1 TGTGCCAGCAGCTTAGTAGCGGGAGGGTTACAAGAGACCCAGTACTTC CASSLVAGGLQETQYF
NA TRBJ2-4 TRBD2 TRBV2 TGTGCCAGCAGTCCGGAGCTTAGCGGGAGTCAGTACTTC CASSPELSGSQYF
NA TRBJ2-5 NA TRBV30 TGTGCCTGGAGTGTAAATCTAGCAGAGACCCAGTACTTC CAWSVNLAETQYF
NA TRBJ2-7 NA TRBV7-6 TGTGCCAGCAGCTTTCAGGGCCTCGAGCAGTACTTC CASSFQGLEQYF
few TRBJ1-1 NA TRBV2 TGTGCCCTAGGGAGCATGAACACTGAAGCTTTCTTT CALGSMNTEAFF
NA TRBJ2-2 TRBD2 TRBV7-2 TGTGCCAGCAGCCCGGGACTAGCGGGGGGCCGATACACCGGGGAGCTGTTTTTT CASSPGLAGGRYTGELFF
NA TRBJ2-3 NA TRBV10-3 TGTGCCATCTCTGCGGGCTTTAGCACAGATACGCAGTATTTT CAISAGFSTDTQYF
NA TRBJ2-7 TRBD2 TRBV18 TGTGCCAGCTCACTCGGGCTAGCGGGGTCCTACGAGCAGTACTTC CASSLGLAGSYEQYF
NA TRBJ1-2 NA TRBV2 TGTGCCAGCAGGGAGGAGACGGGTCCAGTTGGCTACACCTTC CASREETGPVGYTF
NA TRBJ2-7 NA TRBV5-1 TGCGCCAGCAGCTTAGCCAGGGAGGAGAGCGAGCAGTACTTC CASSLAREESEQYF
NA TRBJ2-2 TRBD1 TRBV7-3 TGTGCCAGCAGCTCAGGGGGCTGGACCGGGGAGCTGTTTTTT CASSSGGWTGELFF